These 16 T cell receptor beta chains were all obtained from the same sample, sequenced in a study of blood T cell repertoires in COVID-19. Assay: immunoSEQ multiplex PCR; the TCRdb copy retains only in-frame clones and omits some. The table includes some 200,000 clones, 85% to 90% detected once. The sequenced sample was peripheral blood. The receptors here all came from a man between 40 and 49 years old with active or convalescent COVID-19.

The chain uses TRBV28 and TRBJ1-3, with 7 bases matching TRBD1. The ends lost 1 base at V and 2 bases at J; junction bases unmatched: 5. CDR1 is MDHEN and CDR2 is SYDVKM in the germline V gene. The CDR3 totals 16 residues. CDR3 protein: CASSLLGTDPGNTIYF. Here the CDR3 DNA reads TGTGCCAGCAGTTTATTGGGGACAGACCCTGGAAACACCATATATTTT.

The V gene is TRBV7-9, the J gene TRBJ2-1, with 12 bases fitting TRBD2. V lost 2 bases to trimming and J lost 5 bases; unmatched junction nucleotides: 4. This CDR3 is 16 amino acids long. Per the germline V gene, CDR1 is SEHNR and CDR2 is FQNEAQ (reference sequence). CDR3 bases: TGTGCCAGCAGCTTAAGAGGGACTAGCGGGCACAATGAGCAGTTCTTC. Amino acid sequence: CASSLRGTSGHNEQFF.

This clone was picked up one time. This chain connects TRBV5-4 to TRBJ2-1; TRBD2 matches 9 bases. The CDR3 extends over 15 amino acids. V shed 9 bases, J shed 0 bases, and the junction held 7 bases outside the gene matches. CDR1 is SGHNT and CDR2 is YYREEE in the germline V gene (reference sequence). The chain's CDR3 is CATRSGGSSYNEQFF. The DNA of the CDR3 is TGTGCCACTCGGAGCGGGGGGAGCTCCTACAATGAGCAGTTCTTC.

The chain uses TRBV30 and TRBJ2-7; D call uncertain. This CDR3 contains 12 residues. V gave up 0 bases and J gave up 5 bases, with 8 bases separating them. Germline CDR1 GTSNPN, CDR2 SVGIG (reference sequence). The CDR3 sequence is CAWSVTLHEQYF. In DNA, the CDR3 is TGTGCCTGGAGTGTAACTCTCCACGAGCAGTACTTC. The whole variable domain, filled in from reference TRBV30 and TRBJ2-7, reads SQTIHQWPATLVQPVGSPLSLECTVEGTSNPNLYWYRQAAGRGLQLLFYSVGIGQISSEVPQNLSASRPQDRQFILSSKKLLLSDSGFYLCAWSVTLHEQYFGPGTRLTVT.

The chain recombines TRBV19 with TRBJ2-2; TRBD1 agrees at 8 bases. This CDR3 has 15 amino acids. V was pared by 7 bases and J by 2 bases, with 6 bases of the junction left unmatched. In germline, CDR1 is LNHDA, CDR2 SQIVND (reference sequence). The CDR3 sequence: CASTVDRANTGELFF. The CDR3 region has the DNA TGTGCCAGTACCGTGGACAGGGCCAACACCGGGGAGCTGTTTTTT.

The rearrangement joins TRBV6-1 to TRBJ2-7; D is perhaps TRBD2 (5 bases). The length of the CDR3 is 17 residues. From germline, CDR1 is MNHNS and CDR2 SASEGT. The V end lost 2 bases, the J end lost 9 bases, and 26 bases lay between the germline ends. The CDR3 loop is CASSERYIGELKHGQYF. For the CDR3, the DNA is TGTGCCAGCAGTGAAAGATACATCGGGGAACTAAAACATGGGCAGTACTTC.

The CDR3 DNA reads TGCAGTGCTAGTAGGGCAGGGGAGTCACCCCTCCACTTT. This encodes CSASRAGESPLHF. V is TRBV20-1 and J is TRBJ1-6, with D possibly TRBD1 on 6 matching bases. The CDR3 runs to 13 residues. V shed 3 bases and J shed 10 bases, with 13 bases lying between them. Germline values: CDR1 DFQATT, CDR2 SNEGSKA (reference sequence).

This clone has just one count. The chain links TRBV4-2 to TRBJ1-1, with a tentative D call TRBD1 (6 bases). V was pared by 0 bases and J by 4 bases, with 9 bases between. CDR3 size: 14 residues. Per the germline V gene, CDR1 is LGHNA and CDR2 is YNFKEQ. The CDR3 sequence is CASSQEGHVTEAFF. Here the CDR3 DNA reads TGTGCCAGCAGCCAAGAGGGACACGTCACTGAAGCTTTCTTT.

This chain links TRBV5-1 with TRBJ2-1, with 8 bases that match TRBD2. Per germline, CDR1 SGHRS and CDR2 YFSETQ. With 5 bases clipped from V and 7 bases from J, the junction kept 8 bases outside the gene matches. CDR3 length: 14 residues. The CDR3 DNA reads TGCGCCAGCAGATCCGGGGGGGCCCGAAATGAGCAGTTCTTC. It translates to CASRSGGARNEQFF.

The rearrangement uses TRBV10-1 and TRBJ2-5; 8 nucleotides line up with TRBD1. Trimming removed 3 bases from V and 5 bases from J; junction bases left unmatched: 8. The CDR3 totals 15 residues. CDR1 and CDR2 from the germline V gene are WNHNN and SYGVQD (reference sequence). The CDR3 coding sequence is TGCGCCAGCAGTGACGGTCAGGGGGCGAAGGAGACCCAGTACTTC. Translation: CASSDGQGAKETQYF.

The chain recombines TRBV28 with TRBJ1-5; no clear D gene. The germline V gene has CDR1 MDHEN and CDR2 SYDVKM. V shed 8 bases and J shed 6 bases, with 20 bases lying between them. There are 15 residues in the CDR3. The CDR3 nucleotides read TGTGCCAGCCGTCGGACGGGAAAGGTGGGTCAGCCCCAGCATTTT. This encodes CASRRTGKVGQPQHF. Full variable domain (outside the CDR3, taken from reference TRBV28 and TRBJ1-5): DVKVTQSSRYLVKRTGEKVFLECVQDMDHENMFWYRQDPGLGLRLIYFSYDVKMKEKGDIPEGYSVSREKKERFSLILESASTNQTSMYLCASRRTGKVGQPQHFGDGTRLSIL.

The gene calls are TRBV11-2 and TRBJ2-5; 9 nucleotides match TRBD1. V shed 4 bases, J shed 3 bases, and the junction held 3 bases outside the gene matches. This CDR3 spans 14 amino acids. Per germline, CDR1 SGHAT and CDR2 FQNNGV. The CDR3 nucleotides read TGTGCCAGCAGCTGGTGGGACAGGGAAGAGACCCAGTACTTC. Its protein is CASSWWDREETQYF.

There are a few counts of this clone. The chain employs TRBV19 and TRBJ2-7; TRBD1 agrees at 7 bases. Germline CDR1 is LNHDA and CDR2 is SQIVND (reference sequence). The CDR3 is made up of 17 amino acids. V lost 5 bases, J lost 2 bases, and 15 bases stayed unmatched. DNA of the CDR3: TGTGCCAGTAGTGGCCCGAGGGGACAGCAGTCAGCCTACGAGCAGTACTTC. It codes for CASSGPRGQQSAYEQYF.

This chain connects TRBV5-6 to TRBJ1-2; no clear D gene. The germline V gene encodes CDR1 SGHDT and CDR2 YYEEEE. CDR3 length: 12 residues. V lost 4 bases to trimming and J lost 8 bases, with 12 bases between them. CDR3 sequence: CASSLGGGGYTF. The CDR3 DNA reads TGTGCCAGCAGCCTCGGTGGAGGGGGCTACACCTTC.

The J gene is TRBJ2-5, the V gene TRBV7-9; 9 bases fit TRBD1. The CDR3 length is 15 residues. CDR1 is SEHNR and CDR2 is FQNEAQ in the germline V gene (reference sequence). V lost 2 bases and J lost 5; bases outside the gene matches: 6. CDR3 protein: CASSLLGQGRETQYF. The CDR3 DNA is TGTGCCAGCAGCTTATTGGGACAGGGTCGGGAGACCCAGTACTTC.

The chain couples TRBV5-1 to TRBJ2-3; D is possibly TRBD1 (6 bases). This CDR3 spans 17 amino acids. Germline V gives CDR1 SGHRS, CDR2 YFSETQ. V lost 5 bases, J lost 1 base, and 20 bases lay in between. The CDR3 is CASRPGHGIPGTDTQYF. In DNA form, the CDR3 reads TGCGCCAGCAGACCGGGACACGGAATTCCCGGCACAGATACGCAGTATTTT.